This record covers a single T cell receptor beta chain. This clonotype was picked up a small number of times. Its antigen has not been determined. No base-level quality is on record; no much larger clone is a single base apart. The donors were a few dozen Caucasian individuals from Russia, aged 6 to 90 years, who were systemically healthy. Ten milliliters of peripheral blood were collected from each donor into EDTA-treated Vacutainer tubes. Ficoll-Paque density-gradient centrifugation was used to isolate PBMCs, with at least 7 million obtained per sample. Total RNA was extracted from PBMCs with Trizol reagent, with at least 6 micrograms obtained per sample. For every donor, an aliquot of PBMCs went through flow cytometry to measure the percentages of naive CD45RAhigh/CD27high T cells. Trimmed from V: 5 bases; trimmed from J: 13 bases; junction bases lacking a gene match: 8. Reading the germline V gene (reference sequence) gives CDR1 MNHEY and CDR2 SMNVEV. The CDR3 starts with the cysteine, ends with the phenylalanine, and has 15 residues. Only the CDR3 DNA is retained, 45 bases long and in frame from the first base.

This specimen comes from a study of blood T cells in healthy people across ages (dated by TCRdb to 2014 to 2015). General notes on the study: In model experiments, template switching captured about one uniquely barcoded TCR beta cDNA molecule for every two T cells. The study measured age-related changes in TCR beta repertoire diversity using deep sequencing normalized with unique cDNA molecular identifiers. Four age groups were formed from the donors: young (average approximately 15 years), middle-aged (approximately 41), aged (62) and long-lived (about 80). To avoid experimental bias, donors of different ages were randomly spread across the sequencing lanes. Two additional independent replicas of 1 million unique cDNA reads from the same blood draw were analyzed for two donors (one aged 18 to 30 and one aged 80 or older). Results the study describes overall, beyond this receptor: Estimates of total diversity based on one million sequenced T cells were considered lower bounds and underestimates. Bulk unsorted PBMC profiling prevented conclusive comparison of naive and antigen-experienced compartments. Compared with the aged group, more naive CD4+ T cells, fewer expanded clones and increased TCR diversity were shown by the long-lived group, suggesting age selection. There was a strong correlation between observed TCR beta diversity and the percentage of naive T cells measured by flow cytometry. The CMV infection status of donors was not known, potentially confounding age-related changes in expanded clonotypes. As age increased, observed TCR beta diversity per million T cells dropped in a roughly linear way, and a significant reduction was already evident by age 40.

The library was prepared using 5' RACE. Sequenced on an Illumina HiSeq 2500. A second PCR of roughly 7 to 11 cycles was run with a J-beta primer mix and a sample-barcoded 5' primer. A template-switch 5' adaptor carrying 12 random nucleotides introduced a unique molecular identifier onto each TCR beta cDNA molecule. At least 3 million CDR3-containing paired-end reads were obtained from each sample. The Mint cDNA synthesis kit, primed by a TRBC-specific oligonucleotide, was used to synthesize first-strand cDNA from all RNA. Following uracil-DNA glycosylase treatment, a first 18-cycle PCR with universal primers M1SS and BC2_uni_R was performed on all cDNA. The paper's processing steps were these. Each sample was normalized by randomly selecting 1 million high-quality reads, each carrying a distinct molecular identifier. Instead of being binned into consensus sequences, reads that shared molecular identifiers were thrown out. MiTCR, with a Q25 quality threshold and the strictest error-elimination algorithm, was used for CDR3 identification, clonotype clustering and error correction. A nonparametric unseen species model with Euler transformation was used to estimate lower-bound total TCR beta diversity. TCRdb redid the processing of the public reads, applying fastp at Q25 and MiXCR, and retained in-frame beta chains. CDR3 protein duplicates are merged, each entry listing the most common genes and DNA. The V and J calls reflect TCRdb's pipeline rather than the authors' work. This sample lists 1.6 million or so distinct CDR3 sequences; 30% to 40% were detected once. Around 11% of the sample goes to the ten largest clones.

The V and J segments used are TRBV27 and TRBJ2-1, with 16 bases in between that match TRBD2. Sequencing was done on a sample of blood. This TCR derives from a woman aged 30 to 39 in good health. The sequenced DNA: TGTGCCAGCAGTACGGGACTAGCGGGAGGGCCAGTTCAGTTCTTC. Translated, it reads CASSTGLAGGPVQFF.